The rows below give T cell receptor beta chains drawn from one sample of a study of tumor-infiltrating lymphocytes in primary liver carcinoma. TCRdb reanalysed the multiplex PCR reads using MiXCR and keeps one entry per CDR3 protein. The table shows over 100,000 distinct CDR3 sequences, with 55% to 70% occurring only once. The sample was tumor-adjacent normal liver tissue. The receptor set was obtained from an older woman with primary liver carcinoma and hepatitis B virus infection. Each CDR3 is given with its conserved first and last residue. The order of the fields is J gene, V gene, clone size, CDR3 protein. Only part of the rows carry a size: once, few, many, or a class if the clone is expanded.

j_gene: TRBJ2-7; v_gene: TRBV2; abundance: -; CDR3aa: CAGNEEGLESSEQYF
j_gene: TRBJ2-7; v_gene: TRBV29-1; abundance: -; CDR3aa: CGAGDRPYEQYF
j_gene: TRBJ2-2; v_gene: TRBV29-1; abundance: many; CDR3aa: CSVRDIGELFF
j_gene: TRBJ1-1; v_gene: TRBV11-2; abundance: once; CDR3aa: CARSRDSTGMRRANTEALF
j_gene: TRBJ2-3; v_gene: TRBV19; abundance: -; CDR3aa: CASRSGSITDTQYF
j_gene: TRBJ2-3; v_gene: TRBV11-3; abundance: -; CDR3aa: CASSPRQGSIIDTHYF
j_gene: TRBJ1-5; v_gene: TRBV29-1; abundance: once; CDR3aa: CAVEWGSGQPQHF
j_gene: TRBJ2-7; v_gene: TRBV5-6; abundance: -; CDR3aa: CASSPGQDSYEQYF
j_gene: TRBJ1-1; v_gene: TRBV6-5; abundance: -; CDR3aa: CASSYSPQGSTEAFF
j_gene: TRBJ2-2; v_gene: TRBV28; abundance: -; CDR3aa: CACSLGGGGTGELFF
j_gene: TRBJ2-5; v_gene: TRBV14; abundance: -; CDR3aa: CANSQEVSLPAETQYF
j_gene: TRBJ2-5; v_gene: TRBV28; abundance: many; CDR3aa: CASSPSVAGVWETQYF
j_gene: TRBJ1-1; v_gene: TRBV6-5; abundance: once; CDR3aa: CASSLYRSRAMNTEAFF
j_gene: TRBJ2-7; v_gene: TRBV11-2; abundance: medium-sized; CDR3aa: CASSVDRGYEQYF
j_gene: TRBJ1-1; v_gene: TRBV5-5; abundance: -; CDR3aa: CASSLDLNTKAFF
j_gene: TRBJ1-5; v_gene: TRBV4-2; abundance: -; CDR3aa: CTSSQEGPRNPQDQHF
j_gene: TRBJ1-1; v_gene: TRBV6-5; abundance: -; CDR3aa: CASSYGGGNTEVFF
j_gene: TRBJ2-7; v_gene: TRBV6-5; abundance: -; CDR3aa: CASSSGSGGRYYEEYF
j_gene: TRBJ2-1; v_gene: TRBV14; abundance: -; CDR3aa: CASRRHGLAGSWQFF
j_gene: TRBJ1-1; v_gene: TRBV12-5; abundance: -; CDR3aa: CASALQPSMNTEVFF
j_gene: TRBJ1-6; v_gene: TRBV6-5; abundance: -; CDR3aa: CVSGYYPGTGGRGSPLHF
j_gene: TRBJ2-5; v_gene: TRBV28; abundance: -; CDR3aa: CASSMGVWETQYF
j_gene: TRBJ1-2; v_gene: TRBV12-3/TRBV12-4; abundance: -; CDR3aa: CTSSTQGRAVNGYTF
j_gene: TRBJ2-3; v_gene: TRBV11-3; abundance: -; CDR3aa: CASSPRHRSSTNTQYF
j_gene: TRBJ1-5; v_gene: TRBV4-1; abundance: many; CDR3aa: CASSQEISQADQPQHF
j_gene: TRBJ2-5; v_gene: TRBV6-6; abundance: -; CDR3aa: CVSSANQETQYF
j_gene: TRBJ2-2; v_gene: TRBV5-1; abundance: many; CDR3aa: CASSAQGAATGELFF
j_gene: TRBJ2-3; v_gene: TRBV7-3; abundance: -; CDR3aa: CASSLTGQGTDTQYF
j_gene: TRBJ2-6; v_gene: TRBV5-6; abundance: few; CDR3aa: CASSQDSSFSGANVLTF
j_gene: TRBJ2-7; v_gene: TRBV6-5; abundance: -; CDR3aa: CASAGRRGSDSPTYEQYF
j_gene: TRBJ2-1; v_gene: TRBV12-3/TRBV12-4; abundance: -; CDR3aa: CANSLLAAAYNEQLF
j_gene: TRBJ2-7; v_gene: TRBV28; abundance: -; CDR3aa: CAGSRPRDRSYEQYF
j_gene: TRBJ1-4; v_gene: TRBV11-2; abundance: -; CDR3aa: CASSSRMGGNEKLFF
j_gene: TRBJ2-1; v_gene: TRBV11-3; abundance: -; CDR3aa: CASSLPEGDYNEHFF
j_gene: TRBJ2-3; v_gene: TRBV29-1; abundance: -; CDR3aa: CSVRGGALGADTQYF
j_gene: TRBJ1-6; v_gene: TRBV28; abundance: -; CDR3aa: CASSSRQGSNSPLHF
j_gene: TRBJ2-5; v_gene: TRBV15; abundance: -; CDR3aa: CTTSRDRVQETQYF
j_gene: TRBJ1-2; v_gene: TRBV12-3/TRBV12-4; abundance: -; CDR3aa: CASSLREWSYGYTF
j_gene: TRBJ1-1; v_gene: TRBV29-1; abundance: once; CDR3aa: CNVVSGQLNTEAFF
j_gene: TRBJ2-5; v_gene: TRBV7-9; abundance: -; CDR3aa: CASGPPGLAGQETQYF
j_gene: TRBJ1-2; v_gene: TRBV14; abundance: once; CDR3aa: CVNSQDPDLNYGYTF
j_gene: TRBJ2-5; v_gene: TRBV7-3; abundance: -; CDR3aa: CASSQTGTKETQYF
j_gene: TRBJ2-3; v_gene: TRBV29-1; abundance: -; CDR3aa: CSFGSGRLYF
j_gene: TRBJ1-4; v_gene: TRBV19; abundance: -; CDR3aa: CASSITGQGREKLFF
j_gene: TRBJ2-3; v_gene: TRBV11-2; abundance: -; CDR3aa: CTSSWGASTDTQYF
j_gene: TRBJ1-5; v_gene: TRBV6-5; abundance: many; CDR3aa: CASSPRWDQPQHF
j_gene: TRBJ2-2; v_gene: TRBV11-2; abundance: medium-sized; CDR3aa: CASNRRQGLGELFF
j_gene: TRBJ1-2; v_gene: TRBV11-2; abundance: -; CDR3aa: CASNYGTEYGYIF
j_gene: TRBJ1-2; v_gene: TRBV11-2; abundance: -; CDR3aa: CASSPTQGNGNGYTF
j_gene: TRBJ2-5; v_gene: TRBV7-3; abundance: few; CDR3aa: CASSFGAGGGQETQYF
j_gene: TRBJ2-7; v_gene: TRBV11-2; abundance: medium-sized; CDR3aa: CASSLLAGTGEQYF
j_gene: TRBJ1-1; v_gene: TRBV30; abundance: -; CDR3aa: CAWTTGEGAETFF
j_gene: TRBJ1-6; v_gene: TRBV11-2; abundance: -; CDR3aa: CVSSFIMNSLLHF